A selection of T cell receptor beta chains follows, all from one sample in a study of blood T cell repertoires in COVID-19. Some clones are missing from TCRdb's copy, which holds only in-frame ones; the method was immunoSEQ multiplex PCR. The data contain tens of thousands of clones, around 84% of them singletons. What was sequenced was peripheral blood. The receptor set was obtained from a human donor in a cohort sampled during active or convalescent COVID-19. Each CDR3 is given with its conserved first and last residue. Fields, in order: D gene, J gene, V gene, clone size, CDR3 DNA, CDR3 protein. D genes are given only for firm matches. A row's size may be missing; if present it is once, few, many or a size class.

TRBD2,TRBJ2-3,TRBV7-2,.,TGTGCCAGCAGCTCCCTAGCGGGGGGGCCGGGAGATACGCAGTATTTT,CASSSLAGGPGDTQYF
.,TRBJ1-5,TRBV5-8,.,TGTGCCAGCAGCTTGAGGGGATACGATGGTCAGCCCCAGCATTTT,CASSLRGYDGQPQHF
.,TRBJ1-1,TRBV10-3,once,TGTGCCATCAAAGGGCGAGAGGGAACTGAAGCTTTCTTT,CAIKGREGTEAFF
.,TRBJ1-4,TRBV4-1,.,TGCGCCAGCAGCGCTTATCGGACAGCGAATGAAAAACTGTTTTTT,CASSAYRTANEKLFF
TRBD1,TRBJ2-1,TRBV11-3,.,TGTGCCAGCAGCTCAAGGACAGGGAGTGAGCAGTTCTTC,CASSSRTGSEQFF
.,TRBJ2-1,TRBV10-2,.,TGCGCCAGCAGTATTAGGAGCAATGAGCAGTTCTTC,CASSIRSNEQFF
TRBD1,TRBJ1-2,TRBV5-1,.,TGCGCCAGCAGCCTGTCAGGGACAGGGAGAGGCTACACCTTC,CASSLSGTGRGYTF
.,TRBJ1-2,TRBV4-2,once,TGTGCCAGCAGCCAAGATCCTCGCAGAAACTATGGCTACACCTTC,CASSQDPRRNYGYTF
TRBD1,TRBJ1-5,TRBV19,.,TGTGCCAGTAGTGACAACAGGGGAGGACATCAGCCCCAGCATTTT,CASSDNRGGHQPQHF
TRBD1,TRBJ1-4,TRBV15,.,TGTGCCACCAGCAGTGTGGACAGGCTCTTTAATGAAAAACTGTTTTTT,CATSSVDRLFNEKLFF
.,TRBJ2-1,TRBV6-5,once,TGTGCCAGCAGTTACTCCCTTTACAATGAGCAGTTCTTC,CASSYSLYNEQFF
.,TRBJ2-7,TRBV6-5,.,TGTGCCAGCAGCGTCCGGGACGGGAGAACCTACGAGCAGTACTTC,CASSVRDGRTYEQYF
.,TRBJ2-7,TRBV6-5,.,TGTGCCAGCAATGGTCGGGGCTACGAGCAGTACTTC,CASNGRGYEQYF
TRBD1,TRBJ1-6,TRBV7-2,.,TGTGCCAGCAGCTTGGTGGGGGACAGGGGGTCCTATAATTCACCCCTCCACTTT,CASSLVGDRGSYNSPLHF
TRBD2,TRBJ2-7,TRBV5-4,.,TGTGCCAGCAGCTTGGAGGGCGGGGGGATCGAGCAGTACTTC,CASSLEGGGIEQYF
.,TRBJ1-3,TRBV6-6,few,TGTGCCAGCAGCCTCGACAGCTCTGGAAACACCATATATTTT,CASSLDSSGNTIYF
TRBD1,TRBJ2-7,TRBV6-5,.,TGTGCCAGCAGTTACACAGGGGGTTACTACGAGCAGTACTTC,CASSYTGGYYEQYF
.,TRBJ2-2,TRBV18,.,TGTGCCAGCTCACCAATGACAGGGAACACCGGGGAGCTGTTTTTT,CASSPMTGNTGELFF
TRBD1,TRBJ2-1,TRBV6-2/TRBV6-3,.,TGTGCCAGCAGTCCGCCCGGACAGGGGAAAAATGAGCAGTTCTTC,CASSPPGQGKNEQFF
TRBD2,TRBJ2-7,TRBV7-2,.,TGTGCCAGCAGCTTAGCCCCGACTAGCTCTCACGAGCAGTACTTC,CASSLAPTSSHEQYF
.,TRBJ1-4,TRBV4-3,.,TGCGCCAGCAGCCAAGTTTCCGGAAAACTGTTTTTT,CASSQVSGKLFF
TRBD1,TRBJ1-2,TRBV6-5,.,TGTGCCAGCAGGGGGACAGGGACCATCTATGGCTACACCTTC,CASRGTGTIYGYTF
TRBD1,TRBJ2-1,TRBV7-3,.,TGTGCCAGCAGCCAGACAGGGGGGAACGATGAGCAGTTCTTC,CASSQTGGNDEQFF
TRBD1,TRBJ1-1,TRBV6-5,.,TGTGCCAGCAACCGGCAGGGGGCGGGTACTGAAGCTTTCTTT,CASNRQGAGTEAFF
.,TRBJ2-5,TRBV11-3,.,TGTGCCAGCAGCTTGGAACAGGTTCCAAAGGAGACCCAGTACTTC,CASSLEQVPKETQYF
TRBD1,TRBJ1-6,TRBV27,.,TGTGCCAGCAGTTCTCCTTCGGGACAGGGTCATTCACCCCTCCACTTT,CASSSPSGQGHSPLHF
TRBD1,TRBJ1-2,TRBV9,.,TGTGCCAGCAGCGTGGGACAGGGCTATGGCTACACCTTC,CASSVGQGYGYTF
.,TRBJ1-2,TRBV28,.,TGTGCCAGCAGTTTCCTGACGGGAGGTGGCTACACCTTC,CASSFLTGGGYTF
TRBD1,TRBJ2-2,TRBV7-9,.,TGTGCCAGCAGCTTAGTATCGGGGACAGGGGGCGAAAACACCGGGGAGCTGTTTTTT,CASSLVSGTGGENTGELFF
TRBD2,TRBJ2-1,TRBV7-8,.,TGTGCCAGCAGCTCCCGGGGGGACCTACTTAATGAGCAGTTCTTC,CASSSRGDLLNEQFF
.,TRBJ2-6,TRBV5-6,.,TGTGCCAGCAGCTTGGTCACCCAGGGGATATCTGGGGCCAACGTCCTGACTTTC,CASSLVTQGISGANVLTF
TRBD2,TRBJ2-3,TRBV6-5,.,TGTGCCAGCAGACCGGGACTAGCCGCAGATACGCAGTATTTT,CASRPGLAADTQYF
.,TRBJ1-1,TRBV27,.,TGTGCCAGCAGTTTCAGGGGTCGGGCGAACACTGAAGCTTTCTTT,CASSFRGRANTEAFF
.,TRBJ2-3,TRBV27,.,TGTGCCAGCTTGGGGGGTAACACAGATACGCAGTATTTT,CASLGGNTDTQYF
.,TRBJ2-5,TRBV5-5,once,TGTGCCAGCAGCTTGGGTGGAAACACGAGGGAGACCCAGTACTTC,CASSLGGNTRETQYF
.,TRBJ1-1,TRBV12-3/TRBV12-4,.,TGTGCCAGCAGTTTGGGAGGGGCCACTGAAGCTTTCTTT,CASSLGGATEAFF
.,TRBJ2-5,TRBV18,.,TGTGCCAGCTCACCAATACTAGGATCAGAGACCCAGTACTTC,CASSPILGSETQYF
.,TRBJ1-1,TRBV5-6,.,TGTGCCAGCAGCACCAGGGGTATAAACACTGAAGCTTTCTTT,CASSTRGINTEAFF
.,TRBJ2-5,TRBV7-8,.,TGTGCCAGCAGCTTAGGATGGGTGCGGGAGACCCAGTACTTC,CASSLGWVRETQYF
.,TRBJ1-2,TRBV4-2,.,TGTGCCAGCAGCCAAGGCTCGACAGGTGACGGCTACACCTTC,CASSQGSTGDGYTF
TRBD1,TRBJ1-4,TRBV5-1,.,TGCGCCAGCAGCTACCCGGGACAGGGAAATGAAAAACTGTTTTTT,CASSYPGQGNEKLFF
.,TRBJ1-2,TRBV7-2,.,TGTGCCAGCAGCTTAGGCAGACAATACACCTTC,CASSLGRQYTF
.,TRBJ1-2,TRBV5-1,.,TGCGCCAGCAGCTTGGACAGTCCCGACCTCTATGGCTACACCTTC,CASSLDSPDLYGYTF
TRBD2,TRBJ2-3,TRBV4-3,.,TGCGCCAGCAGCCCTTCCCGACTAGCGGGGGGGGCCCGCACAGATACGCAGTATTTT,CASSPSRLAGGARTDTQYF
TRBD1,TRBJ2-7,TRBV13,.,TGTGCCAGCAGCCCTAAGACAGGGTCCTACGAGCAGTACTTC,CASSPKTGSYEQYF
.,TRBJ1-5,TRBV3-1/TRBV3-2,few,TGTGCCAGCAGCCAAGGGCAGCGCTATAGCAATCAGCCCCAGCATTTT,CASSQGQRYSNQPQHF
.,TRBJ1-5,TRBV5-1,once,TGCGCCAGCAGCTTGAGCGGGTGGAGCAATCAGCCCCAGCATTTT,CASSLSGWSNQPQHF
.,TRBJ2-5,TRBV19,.,TGTGCCAGTAGTATAGATGGCAGAGTCAGGGAGACCCAGTACTTC,CASSIDGRVRETQYF
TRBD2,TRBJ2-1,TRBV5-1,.,TGCGCCAGCAGCTTGGGACTAGCGAATGAGCAGTTCTTC,CASSLGLANEQFF
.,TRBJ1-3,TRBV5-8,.,TGTGCCAGCGGAACCTACGAGGCCTCTGGAAACACCATATATTTT,CASGTYEASGNTIYF
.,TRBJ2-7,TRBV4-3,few,TGCGCCAGCAGCCAAGATTTGACAGAACTGCCCTACGAGCAGTACTTC,CASSQDLTELPYEQYF
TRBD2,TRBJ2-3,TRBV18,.,TGTGCCAGCTCACCAAATTCGGGACTAGCGGGGGACACAGATACGCAGTATTTT,CASSPNSGLAGDTDTQYF
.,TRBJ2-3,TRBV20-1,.,TGCAGTCCTACCCGGGACATTACGCAGTATTTT,CSPTRDITQYF
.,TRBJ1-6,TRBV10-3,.,TGTGCCATCAGTGAGTCGCTGGGGGCATTGGGCTCACCCCTCCACTTT,CAISESLGALGSPLHF
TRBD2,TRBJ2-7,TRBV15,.,TGTGCCGTCGGGGGGACCTACGAGCAGTACTTC,CAVGGTYEQYF
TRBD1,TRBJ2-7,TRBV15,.,TGTGCCACCAGCCCCCCGGGACAGGGGAGCCACGAGCAGTACTTC,CATSPPGQGSHEQYF
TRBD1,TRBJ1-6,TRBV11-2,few,TGTGCCAGCAGCCCGGGACAGACCGGGGGACCCCTCCACTTT,CASSPGQTGGPLHF
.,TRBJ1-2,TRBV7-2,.,TGTGCCAGCAGCGGAAAGGCAGGTGGCTATGGCTACACCTTC,CASSGKAGGYGYTF
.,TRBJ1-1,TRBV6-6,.,TGTGCCAGCAGTTGGCCAGACACTGAAGCTTTCTTT,CASSWPDTEAFF
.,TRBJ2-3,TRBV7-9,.,TGTGCCAGCCGACGGACGGACTCGCGGTGGACAGATACGCAGTATTTT,CASRRTDSRWTDTQYF